This record concerns one T cell receptor beta chain sequence. These data are taken from a study of blood T cells in healthy people across ages. A sample-barcoded 5' primer and a J-beta primer mix were used in a second PCR of about 6 to 12 cycles. TCRdb used MiXCR to reprocess the 5' RACE reads, holding one entry per CDR3 protein. This sample has about 650,000 distinct CDR3 sequences; roughly 32% occur once, and the top ten carry less than 20%. The ends were cut back, 5 bases at V and 7 bases at J, with 13 bases in the middle. The germline gives CDR1 SGHTA, CDR2 FQGTGA. CDR3 length equals 13 residues. The TCR comes from a woman aged 80 or older in good health. The chain carries TRBV7-3 and TRBJ2-3, with D hard to call. The sequenced material came from blood. CDR3 sequence: CASSPPGQNTQYF. The CDR3 nucleotides read TGTGCCAGCAGCCCCCCGGGCCAAAATACGCAGTATTTT.